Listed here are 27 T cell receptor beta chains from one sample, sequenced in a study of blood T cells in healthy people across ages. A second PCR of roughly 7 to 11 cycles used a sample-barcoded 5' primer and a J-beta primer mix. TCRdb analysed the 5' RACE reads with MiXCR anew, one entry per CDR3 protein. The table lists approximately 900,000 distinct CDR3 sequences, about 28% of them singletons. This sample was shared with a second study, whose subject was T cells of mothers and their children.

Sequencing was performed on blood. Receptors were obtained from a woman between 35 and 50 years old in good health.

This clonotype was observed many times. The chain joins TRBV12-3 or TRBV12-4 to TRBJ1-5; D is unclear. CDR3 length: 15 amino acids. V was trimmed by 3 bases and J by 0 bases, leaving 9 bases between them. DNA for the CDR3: TGTGCCAGCAGTTTTGATATGCATAGCAATCAGCCCCAGCATTTT. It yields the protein CASSFDMHSNQPQHF.

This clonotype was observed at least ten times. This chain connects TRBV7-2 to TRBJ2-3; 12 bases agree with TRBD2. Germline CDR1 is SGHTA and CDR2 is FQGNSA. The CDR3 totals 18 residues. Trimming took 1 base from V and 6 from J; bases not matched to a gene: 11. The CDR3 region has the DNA TGTGCCAGCAGCTTAGAGGCTAGCGGGGGGGCCTCTGAGGATACGCAGTATTTT. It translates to CASSLEASGGASEDTQYF.

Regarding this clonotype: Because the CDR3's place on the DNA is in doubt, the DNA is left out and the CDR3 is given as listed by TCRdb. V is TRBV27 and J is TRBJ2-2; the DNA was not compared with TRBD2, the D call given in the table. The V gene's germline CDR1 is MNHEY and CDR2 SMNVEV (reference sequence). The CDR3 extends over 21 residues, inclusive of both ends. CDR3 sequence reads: CASSLETSGGLETQYFGELFF.

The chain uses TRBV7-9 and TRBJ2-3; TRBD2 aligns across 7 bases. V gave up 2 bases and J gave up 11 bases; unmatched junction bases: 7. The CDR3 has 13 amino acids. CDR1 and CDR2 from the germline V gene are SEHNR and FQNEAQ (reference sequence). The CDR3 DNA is TGTGCCAGCAGCTTATCCCTACTAGCGAGGCAGTATTTT. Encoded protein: CASSLSLLARQYF.

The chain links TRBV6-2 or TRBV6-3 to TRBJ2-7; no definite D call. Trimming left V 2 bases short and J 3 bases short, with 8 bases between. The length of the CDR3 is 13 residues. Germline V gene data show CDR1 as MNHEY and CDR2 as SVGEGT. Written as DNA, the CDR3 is TGTGCCAGCAGTTACCATCCCAGCTACGAGCAGTACTTC. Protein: CASSYHPSYEQYF.

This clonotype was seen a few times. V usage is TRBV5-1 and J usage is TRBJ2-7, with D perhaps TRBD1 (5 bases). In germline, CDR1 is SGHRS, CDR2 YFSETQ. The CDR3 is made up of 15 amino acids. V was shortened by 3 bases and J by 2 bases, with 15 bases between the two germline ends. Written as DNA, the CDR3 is TGCGCCAGCAGCTCCCTGGACAAACCCCCCTACGAGCAGTACTTC. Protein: CASSSLDKPPYEQYF.

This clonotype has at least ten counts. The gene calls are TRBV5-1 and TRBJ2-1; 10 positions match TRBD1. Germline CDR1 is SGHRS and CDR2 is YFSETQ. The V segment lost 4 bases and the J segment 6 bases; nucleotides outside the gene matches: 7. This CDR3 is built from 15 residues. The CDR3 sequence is CASSPDRGRTNEQFF. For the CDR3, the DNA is TGCGCCAGCAGCCCTGACAGGGGGCGTACCAATGAGCAGTTCTTC. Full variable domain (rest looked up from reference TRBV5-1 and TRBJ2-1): KAGVTQTPRYLIKTRGQQVTLSCSPISGHRSVSWYQQTPGQGLQFLFEYFSETQRNKGNFPGRFSGRQFSNSRSEMNVSTLELGDSALYLCASSPDRGRTNEQFFGPGTRLTVL.

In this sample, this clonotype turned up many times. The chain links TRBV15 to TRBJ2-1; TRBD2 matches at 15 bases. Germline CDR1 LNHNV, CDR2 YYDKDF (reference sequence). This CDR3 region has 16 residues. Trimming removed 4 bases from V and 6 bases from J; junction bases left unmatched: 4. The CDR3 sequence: CATSKGTSGGTNEQFF. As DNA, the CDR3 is TGTGCCACCAGCAAAGGGACTAGCGGGGGGACCAATGAGCAGTTCTTC.

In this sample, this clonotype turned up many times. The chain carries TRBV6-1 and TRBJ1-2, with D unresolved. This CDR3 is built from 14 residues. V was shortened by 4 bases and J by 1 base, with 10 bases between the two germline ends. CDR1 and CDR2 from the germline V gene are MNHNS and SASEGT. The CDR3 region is CASSGTRVNYGYTF. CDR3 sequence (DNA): TGTGCCAGCAGTGGTACAAGGGTTAACTATGGCTACACCTTC.

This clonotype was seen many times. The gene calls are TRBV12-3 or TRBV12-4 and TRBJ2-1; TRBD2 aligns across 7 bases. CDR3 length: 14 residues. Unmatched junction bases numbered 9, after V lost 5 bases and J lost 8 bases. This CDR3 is CASSPLTSVDEQFF. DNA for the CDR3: TGTGCCAGCAGTCCACTTACTAGCGTAGATGAGCAGTTCTTC.

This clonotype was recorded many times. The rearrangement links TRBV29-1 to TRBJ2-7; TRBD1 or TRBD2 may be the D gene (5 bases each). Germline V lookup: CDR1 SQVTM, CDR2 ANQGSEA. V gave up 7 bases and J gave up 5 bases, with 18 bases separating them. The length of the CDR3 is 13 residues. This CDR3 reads CSAFDGGGNEQYF. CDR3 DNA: TGCAGCGCTTTCGACGGTGGGGGTAACGAGCAGTACTTC.

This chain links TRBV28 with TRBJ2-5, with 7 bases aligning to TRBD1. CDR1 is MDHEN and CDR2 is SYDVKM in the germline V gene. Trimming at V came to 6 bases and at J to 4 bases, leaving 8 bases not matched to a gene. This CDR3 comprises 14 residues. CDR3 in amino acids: CASSPKGARETQYF. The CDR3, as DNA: TGTGCCAGCAGCCCGAAGGGGGCTAGAGAGACCCAGTACTTC.

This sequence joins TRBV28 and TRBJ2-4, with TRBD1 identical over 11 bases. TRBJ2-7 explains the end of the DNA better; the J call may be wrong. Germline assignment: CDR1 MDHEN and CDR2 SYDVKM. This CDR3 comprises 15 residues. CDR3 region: CASSLLRTGGHEQYF. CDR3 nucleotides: TGTGCCAGCAGTTTATTGAGGACAGGGGGCCACGAGCAGTACTTC.

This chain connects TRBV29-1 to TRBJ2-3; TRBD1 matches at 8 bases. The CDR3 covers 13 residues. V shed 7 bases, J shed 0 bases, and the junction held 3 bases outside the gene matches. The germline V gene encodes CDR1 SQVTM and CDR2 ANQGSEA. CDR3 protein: CSGTGGSTDTQYF. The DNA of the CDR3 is TGCAGCGGAACAGGGGGAAGCACAGATACGCAGTATTTT.

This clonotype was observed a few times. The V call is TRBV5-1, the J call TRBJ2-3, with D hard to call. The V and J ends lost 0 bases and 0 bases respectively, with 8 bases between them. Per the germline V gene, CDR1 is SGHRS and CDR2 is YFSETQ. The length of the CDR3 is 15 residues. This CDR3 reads CASSLDPRSTDTQYF. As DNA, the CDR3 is TGCGCCAGCAGCTTGGATCCACGGAGCACAGATACGCAGTATTTT.

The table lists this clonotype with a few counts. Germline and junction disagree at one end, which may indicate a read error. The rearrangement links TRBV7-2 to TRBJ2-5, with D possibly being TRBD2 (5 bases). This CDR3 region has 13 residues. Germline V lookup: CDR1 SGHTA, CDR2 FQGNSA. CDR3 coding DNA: TGTGTCAGCAGCCTAAGTCCGGGGGAGACCCAGTACTTC. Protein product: CVSSLSPGETQYF. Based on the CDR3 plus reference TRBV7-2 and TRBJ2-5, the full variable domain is GAGVSQSPSNKVTEKGKDVELRCDPISGHTALYWYRQSLGQGLEFLIYFQGNSAPDKSGLPSDRFSAERTGGSVSTLTIQRTQQEDSAVYLCVSSLSPGETQYFGPGTRLLVL.

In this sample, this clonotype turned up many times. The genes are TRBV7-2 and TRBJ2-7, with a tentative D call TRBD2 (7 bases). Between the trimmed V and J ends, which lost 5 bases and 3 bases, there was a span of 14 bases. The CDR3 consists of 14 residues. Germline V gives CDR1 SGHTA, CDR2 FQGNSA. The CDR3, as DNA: TGTGCCAGCAGCAGGGGGGGATGGGGCTACGAGCAGTACTTC. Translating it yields CASSRGGWGYEQYF.

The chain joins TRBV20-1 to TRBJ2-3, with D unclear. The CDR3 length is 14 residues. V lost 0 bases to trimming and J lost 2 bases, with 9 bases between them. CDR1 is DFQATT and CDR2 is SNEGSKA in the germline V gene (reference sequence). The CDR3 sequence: CSAREDRNTDTQYF. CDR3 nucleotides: TGCAGTGCTAGAGAGGATCGAAACACAGATACGCAGTATTTT.

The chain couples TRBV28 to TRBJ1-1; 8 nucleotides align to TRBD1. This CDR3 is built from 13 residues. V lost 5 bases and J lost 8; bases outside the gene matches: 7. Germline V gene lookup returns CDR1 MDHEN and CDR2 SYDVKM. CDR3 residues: CASSLPQGGEAFF. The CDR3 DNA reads TGTGCCAGCAGTCTACCACAGGGGGGGGAAGCTTTCTTT. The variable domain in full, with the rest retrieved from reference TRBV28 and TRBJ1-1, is DVKVTQSSRYLVKRTGEKVFLECVQDMDHENMFWYRQDPGLGLRLIYFSYDVKMKEKGDIPEGYSVSREKKERFSLILESASTNQTSMYLCASSLPQGGEAFFGQGTRLTVV.

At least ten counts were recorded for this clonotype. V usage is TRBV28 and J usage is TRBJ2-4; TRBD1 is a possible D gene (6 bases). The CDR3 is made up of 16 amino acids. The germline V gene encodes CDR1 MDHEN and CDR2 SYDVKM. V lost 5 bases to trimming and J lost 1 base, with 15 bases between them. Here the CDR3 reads CASSPSRGNAKNIQYF. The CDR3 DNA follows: TGTGCCAGCAGTCCCTCCAGGGGCAATGCCAAAAACATTCAGTACTTC.

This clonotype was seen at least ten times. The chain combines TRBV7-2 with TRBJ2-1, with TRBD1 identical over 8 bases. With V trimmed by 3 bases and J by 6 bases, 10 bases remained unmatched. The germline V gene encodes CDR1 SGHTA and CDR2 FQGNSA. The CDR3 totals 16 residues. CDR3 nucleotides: TGTGCCAGCAGCTTCAGGACAGGGAGAAAGGCCAATGAGCAGTTCTTC. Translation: CASSFRTGRKANEQFF.

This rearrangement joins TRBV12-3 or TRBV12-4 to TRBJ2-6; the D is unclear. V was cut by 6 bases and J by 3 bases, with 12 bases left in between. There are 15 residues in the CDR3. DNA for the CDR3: TGTGCCAGCAGCACGGACCCGGGTGGGGCCAACGTCCTGACTTTC. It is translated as CASSTDPGGANVLTF.

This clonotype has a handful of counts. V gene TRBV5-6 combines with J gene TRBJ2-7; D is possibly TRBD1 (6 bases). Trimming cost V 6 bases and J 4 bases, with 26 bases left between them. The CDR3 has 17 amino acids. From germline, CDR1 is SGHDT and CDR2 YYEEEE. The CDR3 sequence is CASTTFDYGGQLYEQYF. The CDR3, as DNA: TGTGCCAGCACCACCTTCGATTATGGGGGCCAACTTTACGAGCAGTACTTC.

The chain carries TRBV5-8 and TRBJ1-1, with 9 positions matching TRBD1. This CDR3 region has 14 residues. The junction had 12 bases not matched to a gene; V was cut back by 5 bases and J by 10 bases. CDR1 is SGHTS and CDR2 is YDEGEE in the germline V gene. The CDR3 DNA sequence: TGTGCCAGCAGAAATAACAGGGGGCCACGGAGAGCTTTCTTT. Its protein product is CASRNNRGPRRAFF.

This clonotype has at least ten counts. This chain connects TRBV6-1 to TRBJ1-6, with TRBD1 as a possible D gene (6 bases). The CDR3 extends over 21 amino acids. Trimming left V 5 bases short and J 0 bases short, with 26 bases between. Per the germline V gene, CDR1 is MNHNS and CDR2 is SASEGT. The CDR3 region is CASSLHPPGAPASSYNSPLHF. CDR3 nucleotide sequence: TGTGCCAGCAGTCTCCATCCGCCAGGGGCCCCGGCGAGCTCCTATAATTCACCCCTCCACTTT.

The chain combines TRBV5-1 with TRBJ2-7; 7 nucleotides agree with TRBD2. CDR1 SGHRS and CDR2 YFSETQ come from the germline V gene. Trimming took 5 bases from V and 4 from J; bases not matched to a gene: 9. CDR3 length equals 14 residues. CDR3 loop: CASRLSGGEYEQYF. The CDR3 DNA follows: TGCGCCAGCAGATTATCGGGGGGTGAATACGAGCAGTACTTC.

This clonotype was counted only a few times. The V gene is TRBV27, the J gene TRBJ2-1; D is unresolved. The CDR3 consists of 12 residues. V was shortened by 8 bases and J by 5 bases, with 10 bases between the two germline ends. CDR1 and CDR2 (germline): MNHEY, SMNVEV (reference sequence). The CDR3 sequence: CASHLGNNEQFF. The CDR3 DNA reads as TGTGCCAGCCATCTAGGGAACAATGAGCAGTTCTTC.